This T cell receptor beta chain was sequenced during a study of glioma-infiltrating T cells after dendritic cell vaccination. Study as a whole: Patients received three intradermal dendritic cell vaccine injections at biweekly intervals.

Time point meaning: after dendritic cell vaccination, including at tumor progression/relapse. Assay: immunoSEQ multiplex PCR; the TCRdb copy retains only in-frame clones and omits some. The table shows some 46,000 clones, with approximately 91% occurring only once. CDR1 and CDR2 from the germline V gene are MGHRA and YSYEKL. J gave up 3 bases and V 7 bases, and 13 bases lay outside the gene matches. The CDR3 is made up of 16 amino acids. The chain employs TRBV4-1 and TRBJ2-3; TRBD2 matches at 7 bases. This TCR was recovered from a human donor with glioblastoma. The specimen comprised blood, sampled after dendritic cell vaccination. This chain's CDR3 is CASNRGTAGATDTQYF. DNA for the CDR3: TGCGCCAGCAATCGCGGAACGGCGGGAGCTACAGATACGCAGTATTTT.